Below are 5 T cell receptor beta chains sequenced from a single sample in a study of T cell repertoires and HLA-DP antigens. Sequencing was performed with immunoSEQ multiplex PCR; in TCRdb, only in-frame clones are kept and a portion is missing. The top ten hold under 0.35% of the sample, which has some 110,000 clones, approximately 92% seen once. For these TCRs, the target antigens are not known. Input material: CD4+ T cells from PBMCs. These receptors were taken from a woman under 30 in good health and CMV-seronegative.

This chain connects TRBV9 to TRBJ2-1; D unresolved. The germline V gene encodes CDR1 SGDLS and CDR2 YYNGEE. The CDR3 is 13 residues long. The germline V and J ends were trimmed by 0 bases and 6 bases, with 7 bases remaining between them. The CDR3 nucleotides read TGTGCCAGCAGCGTAGCACCCTCCAATGAGCAGTTCTTC. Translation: CASSVAPSNEQFF. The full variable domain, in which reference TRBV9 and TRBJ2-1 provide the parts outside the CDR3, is DSGVTQTPKHLITATGQRVTLRCSPRSGDLSVYWYQQSLDQGLQFLIQYYNGEERAKGNILERFSAQQFPDLHSELNLSSLELGDSALYFCASSVAPSNEQFFGPGTRLTVL.

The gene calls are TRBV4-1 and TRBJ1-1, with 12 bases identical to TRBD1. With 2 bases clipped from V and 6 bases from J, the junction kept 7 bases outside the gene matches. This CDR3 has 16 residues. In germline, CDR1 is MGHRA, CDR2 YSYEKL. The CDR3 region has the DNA TGCGCCAGCAGCCAACTTATCCGGGACAGGGGGCCTGAAGCTTTCTTT. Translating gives CASSQLIRDRGPEAFF.

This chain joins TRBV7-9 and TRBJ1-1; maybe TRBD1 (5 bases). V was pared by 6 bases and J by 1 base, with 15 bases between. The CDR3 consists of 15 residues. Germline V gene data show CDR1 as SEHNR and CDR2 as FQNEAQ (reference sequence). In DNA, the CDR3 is TGTGCCAGCAGTTCAATCCAGGGTCCGAACACTGAAGCTTTCTTT. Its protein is CASSSIQGPNTEAFF.

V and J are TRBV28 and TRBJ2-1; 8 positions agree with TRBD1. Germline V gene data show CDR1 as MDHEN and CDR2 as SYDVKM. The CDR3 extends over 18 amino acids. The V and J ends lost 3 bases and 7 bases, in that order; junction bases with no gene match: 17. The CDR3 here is CASSFLGIPGQVMNEQFF. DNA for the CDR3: TGTGCCAGCAGTTTTTTGGGTATACCGGGACAGGTTATGAATGAGCAGTTCTTC.

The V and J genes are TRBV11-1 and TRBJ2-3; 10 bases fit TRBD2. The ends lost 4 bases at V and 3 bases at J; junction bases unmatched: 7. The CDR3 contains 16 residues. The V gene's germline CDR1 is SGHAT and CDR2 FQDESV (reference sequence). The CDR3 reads CASSYLAGGSTDTQYF. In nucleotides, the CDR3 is TGTGCCAGCAGCTACTTAGCGGGGGGCAGTACAGATACGCAGTATTTT.